This TCR beta chain was identified during a study of early T cells in non-severe SARS-CoV-2 infection. Across the whole study: The study sequenced bulk RNA from unsorted whole blood, with chains unpaired.

CDR3 length: 11 amino acids. Germline V gene lookup returns CDR1 LGHDT and CDR2 YNNKEL (reference sequence). V was shortened by 0 bases and J by 9 bases, with 6 bases between the two germline ends. Regarding the study as a whole: In VDJdb matching, anti-spike CD8 responses were favored while private and CD4 specificities went missing.

This clonotype was seen ten or more times. As yet, its antigen is unknown. Attached unique molecular identifiers marked individual cDNA molecules. TCRdb reprocessed the 5' RACE reads via MiXCR and lists one record per CDR3 protein. The sample has 48,000 or so distinct CDR3 sequences, approximately 5.7% seen once. This specimen consisted of whole blood, obtained at baseline. This receptor was taken from an adult who was a healthcare worker with PCR-confirmed SARS-CoV-2 infection or an uninfected control (not recorded which). The rearrangement links TRBV3-1 to TRBJ2-7; D is uncertain. In DNA, the CDR3 is TGTGCCAGCAGCCAAGAGGATTGGCAGTACTTC. Translated, it gives CASSQEDWQYF.